This T cell receptor beta chain originates from a study of shared clonotypes between healthy human individuals. Overall study results and limits: A few donors had around 5.5% of their naive CD4 clonotypes in common.

As defined, naive CD8 cells were CD45RO-negative and positively selected for CCR7, with terminally differentiated effector memory CD45RA+ cells excluded. Of note for this clone: Its specificity is unknown.

Every subset had its genomic DNA shared out evenly among several immunoSEQ plates. TCRdb's table, derived via immunoSEQ multiplex PCR, lists solely in-frame clones and lacks some. The table has roughly 2,000,000 clones, 80% to 95% seen once. The clonotype was recovered from a man between 18 and 29 years old in good health. Some clones in this sample may be carry-over from other donors' samples. Sequenced material: naive CD8+ T cells from PBMCs.

The CDR3 region has the DNA TGTGCCTGGAGTGCGAGGGTCCACCTGGGTCCCTACGAGCAGTACTTC. This encodes CAWSARVHLGPYEQYF. The chain combines TRBV30 with TRBJ2-7; a possible D gene is TRBD2 (5 bases). CDR3 length equals 16 residues. Germline V gene data show CDR1 as GTSNPN and CDR2 as SVGIG (reference sequence). Trimming stripped 1 base from V and 2 bases from J, with 18 bases between.